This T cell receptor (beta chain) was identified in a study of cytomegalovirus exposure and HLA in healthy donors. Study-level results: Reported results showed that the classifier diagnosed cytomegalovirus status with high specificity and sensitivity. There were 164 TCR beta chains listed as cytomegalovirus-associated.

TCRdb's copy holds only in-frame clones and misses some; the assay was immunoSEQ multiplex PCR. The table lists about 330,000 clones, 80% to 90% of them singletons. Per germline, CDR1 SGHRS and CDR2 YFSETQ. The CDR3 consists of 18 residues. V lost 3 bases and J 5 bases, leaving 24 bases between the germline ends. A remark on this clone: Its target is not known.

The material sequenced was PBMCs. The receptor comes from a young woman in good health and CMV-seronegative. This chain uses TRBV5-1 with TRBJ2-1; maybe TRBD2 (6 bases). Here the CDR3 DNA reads TGCGCCAGCAGCTCGATCCCCCCCGGGGGACCTATAAACAATGAGCAGTTCTTC. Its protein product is CASSSIPPGGPINNEQFF.